This T cell receptor beta chain was identified in a study of PD-1 blockade in mismatch repair-deficient tumors. The study, taken as a whole, reports: After pembrolizumab, tumor-resident clones rose rapidly, then generally contracted before radiologic responses.

Concerning this clone itself: Its cognate antigen is unknown.

TCRdb's copy holds only in-frame clones and misses some; the assay was immunoSEQ multiplex PCR. This table has about 120,000 clones, about 88% appearing once. CDR1 MGHRA and CDR2 YSYEKL come from the germline V gene. CDR3 length: 14 amino acids. V lost 1 base and J 6 bases, leaving 13 bases between the germline ends. The TCR-sequenced patients were a few responders to pembrolizumab. This receptor was identified in an adult with mismatch repair-deficient cancer. The V gene is TRBV4-1, the J gene TRBJ2-7, with D possibly TRBD2 on 7 matching bases. The starting material was peripheral blood, obtained 44 weeks after starting pembrolizumab. DNA for the CDR3: TGCGCCAGCAGCCAAGTGGTGGGAGGGGGCGAGCAGTACTTC. This translates into CASSQVVGGGEQYF.